These T cell receptor beta chains were read from a single sample in a study of blood T cell repertoires in COVID-19. Clones were sequenced by immunoSEQ multiplex PCR, and TCRdb holds only the in-frame ones, with some missing. Here the sample spans 85,000 to 100,000 clones, over 75% being singletons. Sequencing was carried out using peripheral blood. The receptors derive from a man aged 60 to 75 with acute or convalescent COVID-19. Each CDR3 is given with its conserved first and last residue. D genes are given only for firm matches. Not all rows give a size; the values are once, few, many and, for expanded clones, a class.

v_call: TRBV5-6
j_call: TRBJ1-4
cdr3_length: 15
d_call: TRBD1
clone_size: .
cdr3_nt: TGTGCCAGCAGCTCGGCGGGGACAGATAATGAAAAACTGTTTTTT
cdr3_aa: CASSSAGTDNEKLFF

v_call: TRBV12-3/TRBV12-4
j_call: TRBJ1-1
cdr3_length: 13
d_call: .
clone_size: .
cdr3_nt: TGTGCCAGCAGTTCCGCCGGTGGCACTGAAGCTTTCTTT
cdr3_aa: CASSSAGGTEAFF

v_call: TRBV7-2
j_call: TRBJ2-5
cdr3_length: 13
d_call: TRBD1
clone_size: .
cdr3_nt: TGTGCCAGCAGCCCGGACAGGGTAGAGACCCAGTACTTC
cdr3_aa: CASSPDRVETQYF

v_call: TRBV19
j_call: TRBJ2-4
cdr3_length: 17
d_call: TRBD1
clone_size: .
cdr3_nt: TGTGCCAGTAGGGAAGAGACAGGGTCCCTAGCCAAAAACATTCAGTACTTC
cdr3_aa: CASREETGSLAKNIQYF

v_call: TRBV7-3
j_call: TRBJ1-6
cdr3_length: 13
d_call: .
clone_size: once
cdr3_nt: TGTGCCAGCAGCCCAGGGTATAATTCACCCCTCCACTTT
cdr3_aa: CASSPGYNSPLHF

v_call: TRBV19
j_call: TRBJ1-1
cdr3_length: 15
d_call: TRBD1
clone_size: .
cdr3_nt: TGTGCCAGTAGTACTTGGGGACAGATGAACACTGAAGCTTTCTTT
cdr3_aa: CASSTWGQMNTEAFF

v_call: TRBV12-3/TRBV12-4
j_call: TRBJ1-5
cdr3_length: 12
d_call: TRBD1
clone_size: once
cdr3_nt: TGTGCCAGCAGTGACAGGGGTCAGCCCCAGCATTTT
cdr3_aa: CASSDRGQPQHF

v_call: TRBV5-6
j_call: TRBJ2-1
cdr3_length: 13
d_call: TRBD1
clone_size: .
cdr3_nt: TGTGCCAGCAGCTTGGTAGGGGGCGAGGAGCAGTTCTTC
cdr3_aa: CASSLVGGEEQFF

v_call: TRBV6-5
j_call: TRBJ2-3
cdr3_length: 14
d_call: .
clone_size: .
cdr3_nt: TGTGCCAGCAGTCGTCGTAGCGGTACAGATACGCAGTATTTT
cdr3_aa: CASSRRSGTDTQYF

v_call: TRBV6-5
j_call: TRBJ1-5
cdr3_length: 14
d_call: .
clone_size: .
cdr3_nt: TGTGCCAGCAGTTACAGAGGGGAGGATCAGCCCCAGCATTTT
cdr3_aa: CASSYRGEDQPQHF

v_call: TRBV5-1
j_call: TRBJ2-5
cdr3_length: 14
d_call: TRBD2
clone_size: .
cdr3_nt: TGCGCCAGCAGCCAGGGACTAGCCCAAGAGACCCAGTACTTC
cdr3_aa: CASSQGLAQETQYF

v_call: TRBV18
j_call: TRBJ1-4
cdr3_length: 14
d_call: .
clone_size: once
cdr3_nt: TGTGCCAGCTCACCAGGCCAGGGGAATGAAAAACTGTTTTTT
cdr3_aa: CASSPGQGNEKLFF

v_call: TRBV3-1/TRBV3-2
j_call: TRBJ2-1
cdr3_length: 14
d_call: TRBD2
clone_size: .
cdr3_nt: TGTGCCAGCAGCCACCACGGACTAGCTTATGAGCAGTTCTTC
cdr3_aa: CASSHHGLAYEQFF

v_call: TRBV7-9
j_call: TRBJ2-7
cdr3_length: 15
d_call: .
clone_size: .
cdr3_nt: TGTGCCAGCAGCTACCTTCTTCGGGGTATCTACGAGCAGTACTTC
cdr3_aa: CASSYLLRGIYEQYF

v_call: TRBV2
j_call: TRBJ2-1
cdr3_length: 14
d_call: .
clone_size: once
cdr3_nt: TGTGCCAGCAGTGATGTCAGGGGCAACAATGAGCAGTTCTTC
cdr3_aa: CASSDVRGNNEQFF

v_call: TRBV6-6
j_call: TRBJ2-1
cdr3_length: 15
d_call: TRBD2
clone_size: .
cdr3_nt: TGTGCCAGCAATCCATCCCTTCTAGCGGGAGGTGTGCAGTTCTTC
cdr3_aa: CASNPSLLAGGVQFF

v_call: TRBV7-7
j_call: TRBJ2-7
cdr3_length: 15
d_call: TRBD2
clone_size: few
cdr3_nt: TGTGCTAGCAGCTTACTAGCGGGGGGTTCCTACGAGCAGTACTTC
cdr3_aa: CASSLLAGGSYEQYF

v_call: TRBV5-4
j_call: TRBJ2-3
cdr3_length: 16
d_call: TRBD2
clone_size: .
cdr3_nt: TGTGCCAGCACCCGACTAGCGGGGGAGCGCACAGATACGCAGTATTTT
cdr3_aa: CASTRLAGERTDTQYF

v_call: TRBV2
j_call: TRBJ1-1
cdr3_length: 14
d_call: .
clone_size: .
cdr3_nt: TGTGCCAGCAGTGATCCGGGTTTGAACACTGAAGCTTTCTTT
cdr3_aa: CASSDPGLNTEAFF

v_call: TRBV10-3
j_call: TRBJ2-3
cdr3_length: 18
d_call: .
clone_size: .
cdr3_nt: TGTGCCATCAGTGAAAGGGTGTCAGGGGCGTCTAGCACAGATACGCAGTATTTT
cdr3_aa: CAISERVSGASSTDTQYF

v_call: TRBV5-6
j_call: TRBJ1-2
cdr3_length: 15
d_call: TRBD1
clone_size: .
cdr3_nt: TGTGCCAGCAGTTTCCTAGACAGGGTCGGCTATGGCTACACCTTC
cdr3_aa: CASSFLDRVGYGYTF

v_call: TRBV18
j_call: TRBJ1-4
cdr3_length: 14
d_call: .
clone_size: .
cdr3_nt: TGTGCCAGCTCCCCCGACAGGAGTAATGAAAAACTGTTTTTT
cdr3_aa: CASSPDRSNEKLFF

v_call: TRBV7-6
j_call: TRBJ2-5
cdr3_length: 13
d_call: .
clone_size: .
cdr3_nt: TGTGCCAGCAGCTGGGACTGGGCGGAGACCCAGTACTTC
cdr3_aa: CASSWDWAETQYF

v_call: TRBV5-3
j_call: TRBJ2-3
cdr3_length: 17
d_call: .
clone_size: .
cdr3_nt: TGTGCCAGACCACCCTCTCGGGACATACATAGCACAGATACGCAGTATTTT
cdr3_aa: CARPPSRDIHSTDTQYF

v_call: TRBV25-1
j_call: TRBJ2-7
cdr3_length: 14
d_call: .
clone_size: .
cdr3_nt: TGTGCCAGCAGTGTGAGTCTTAGCTCCTACGAGCAGTACTTC
cdr3_aa: CASSVSLSSYEQYF

v_call: TRBV30
j_call: TRBJ1-6
cdr3_length: 15
d_call: .
clone_size: .
cdr3_nt: TGTGCCTGGAATCCGGATGCGTACAGGACGGCACCCCTCCACTTT
cdr3_aa: CAWNPDAYRTAPLHF

v_call: TRBV7-2
j_call: TRBJ1-3
cdr3_length: 16
d_call: .
clone_size: .
cdr3_nt: TGTGCCAGCAGCTTTTCTGAGACAGGCTCTGGAAACACCATATATTTT
cdr3_aa: CASSFSETGSGNTIYF

v_call: TRBV29-1
j_call: TRBJ2-7
cdr3_length: 13
d_call: TRBD1
clone_size: .
cdr3_nt: TGCAGCGTCGCCACGGGACAGAGCTACGAGCAGTACTTC
cdr3_aa: CSVATGQSYEQYF

v_call: TRBV24-1
j_call: TRBJ1-1
cdr3_length: 14
d_call: .
clone_size: .
cdr3_nt: TGTGCCACCAGTGATCCCTGGGGCAACAAAGAGGCTTTCTTT
cdr3_aa: CATSDPWGNKEAFF

v_call: TRBV6-6
j_call: TRBJ1-4
cdr3_length: 16
d_call: .
clone_size: .
cdr3_nt: TGTGCCAGCAGTTACCTCGACGGGGGAGTTAATGAAAAACTGTTTTTT
cdr3_aa: CASSYLDGGVNEKLFF

v_call: TRBV6-6
j_call: TRBJ2-7
cdr3_length: 12
d_call: .
clone_size: .
cdr3_nt: TGTGCCAGCAGTACCAGGAGGAGCGAGCAGTACTTC
cdr3_aa: CASSTRRSEQYF

v_call: TRBV15
j_call: TRBJ1-1
cdr3_length: 16
d_call: TRBD1
clone_size: .
cdr3_nt: TGTGCCACCAGCCCCACCTTGACAGGGTTTACCGCTGAAGCTTTCTTT
cdr3_aa: CATSPTLTGFTAEAFF

v_call: TRBV7-8
j_call: TRBJ2-7
cdr3_length: 16
d_call: .
clone_size: .
cdr3_nt: TGTGCCAGCAGCTCATCTCCGGTGGGGCAAGCCTACGAGCAGTACTTC
cdr3_aa: CASSSSPVGQAYEQYF

v_call: TRBV4-2
j_call: TRBJ2-1
cdr3_length: 16
d_call: TRBD2
clone_size: .
cdr3_nt: TGTGCCAGCAGCCAAGAGGAGAGCGGGAGGTTCAATGAGCAGTTCTTC
cdr3_aa: CASSQEESGRFNEQFF

v_call: TRBV6-5
j_call: TRBJ2-7
cdr3_length: 13
d_call: .
clone_size: .
cdr3_nt: TGTGCCAGCAACCAGTGGAGGGGAGGCGAGCAGTACTTC
cdr3_aa: CASNQWRGGEQYF

v_call: TRBV13
j_call: TRBJ1-2
cdr3_length: 14
d_call: .
clone_size: .
cdr3_nt: TGTGCCAGCAGCTTAGGTCGGGGTAACTATGGCTACACCTTC
cdr3_aa: CASSLGRGNYGYTF

v_call: TRBV25-1
j_call: TRBJ2-2
cdr3_length: 13
d_call: .
clone_size: .
cdr3_nt: TGTGCCAGCTGGGACACGAACACCGGGGAGCTGTTTTTT
cdr3_aa: CASWDTNTGELFF

v_call: TRBV19
j_call: TRBJ2-3
cdr3_length: 14
d_call: .
clone_size: .
cdr3_nt: TGTGCCAGTAGCGAACAGGGTTCTGCAGATACGCAGTATTTT
cdr3_aa: CASSEQGSADTQYF

v_call: TRBV15
j_call: TRBJ2-1
cdr3_length: 16
d_call: .
clone_size: .
cdr3_nt: TGTGCCACCAGCAGAGGGGGACTTCAGATCTACAATGAGCAGTTCTTC
cdr3_aa: CATSRGGLQIYNEQFF

v_call: TRBV28
j_call: TRBJ2-3
cdr3_length: 17
d_call: TRBD2
clone_size: .
cdr3_nt: TGTGCCAGCAGCCAAGGACTAGCGGGAGGGCCGTCAGATACGCAGTATTTT
cdr3_aa: CASSQGLAGGPSDTQYF

v_call: TRBV7-9
j_call: TRBJ2-3
cdr3_length: 16
d_call: .
clone_size: .
cdr3_nt: TGTGCCAGCAGCTTATCCGGCAGGGTGGGAACAGATACGCAGTATTTT
cdr3_aa: CASSLSGRVGTDTQYF

v_call: TRBV30
j_call: TRBJ1-1
cdr3_length: 16
d_call: TRBD1
clone_size: .
cdr3_nt: TGTGCCTGGAGTGCTTACCGGGACAGGGGGTACACTGAAGCTTTCTTT
cdr3_aa: CAWSAYRDRGYTEAFF

v_call: TRBV7-9
j_call: TRBJ1-2
cdr3_length: 12
d_call: TRBD1
clone_size: .
cdr3_nt: TGTGCCAGCAGCACGACAGGGTGGGGCTACACCTTC
cdr3_aa: CASSTTGWGYTF

v_call: TRBV7-2
j_call: TRBJ2-7
cdr3_length: 14
d_call: .
clone_size: .
cdr3_nt: TGTGCCAGCAGCTTTAAGGGGGTTACCTACGAGCAGTACTTC
cdr3_aa: CASSFKGVTYEQYF

v_call: TRBV5-1
j_call: TRBJ2-1
cdr3_length: 14
d_call: TRBD2
clone_size: .
cdr3_nt: TGCGCCAGCACCACCACTAGCGGGGTTCTTGAGCAGTTCTTC
cdr3_aa: CASTTTSGVLEQFF

v_call: TRBV15
j_call: TRBJ1-2
cdr3_length: 13
d_call: .
clone_size: once
cdr3_nt: TGTGCCACCAGCAGAGATCAGGGCAGAGGCTACACCTTC
cdr3_aa: CATSRDQGRGYTF

v_call: TRBV19
j_call: TRBJ1-1
cdr3_length: 13
d_call: TRBD1
clone_size: medium-sized
cdr3_nt: TGTGCCAGTAGCCGACAGGGGAACACTGAAGCTTTCTTT
cdr3_aa: CASSRQGNTEAFF

v_call: TRBV5-4
j_call: TRBJ2-5
cdr3_length: 15
d_call: .
clone_size: .
cdr3_nt: TGTGCCAGCAGCTTGATGCAAGCAGGCATTGAGACCCAGTACTTC
cdr3_aa: CASSLMQAGIETQYF